The clone carrying this T cell receptor beta chain has a count of ten or more. Hyperthyroidism of Graves' type that showed no ophthalmopathy progression within 18 months was stable. The length of the CDR3 is 13 residues. Germline CDR1 reads MNHNS; CDR2 reads SASEGT. Between the trimmed V and J ends, which lost 4 bases and 5 bases, there was a span of 11 bases. The record originates from a study of T cells in Graves' hyperthyroidism and ophthalmopathy. TCR beta CDR3 sequences were amplified from RNA transcripts. The primer set for the first-round RT-PCR of the TCR CDR3 was HTBI. TCRdb called the multiplex PCR reads again in MiXCR, with one record for every CDR3 protein. The sample yields about 510,000 distinct CDR3 sequences, around 15% seen once.

This clonotype was sampled from a woman in her 40s with Graves' hyperthyroidism. Sequenced sample: blood. The J gene is TRBJ2-5, the V gene TRBV6-1; perhaps D is TRBD1 or TRBD2 (5 bases each). The CDR3 DNA is TGTGCCAGCAGTGGTATAGGGGAGGAGACCCAGTACTTC. Translating it yields CASSGIGEETQYF.